This T cell receptor beta chain was obtained from a study of blood T cell repertoires in COVID-19. Overall study context: Whether acute or convalescent, the COVID-19 samples came from the United States, Italy and Spain. The cDNA or gDNA used as material had been derived from T cells, B-cell-depleted T cells, or PBMCs.

CDR1 is SGHNT and CDR2 is YENEEA in the germline V gene. The V and J ends lost 6 bases and 2 bases respectively, with 12 bases between them. The CDR3 consists of 14 residues. Original processing methods: It was from reference gene primer amplification that nucleated cell counts were estimated. Only in-frame clones appear in the TCRdb table, and some are missing; sequencing was by immunoSEQ multiplex PCR. That table supplies the V and J calls and clone size; D and trimming were determined from the DNA. The table records some 40,000 clones, roughly 91% of them present only once. Sequencing was performed on peripheral blood. The rearrangement joins TRBV11-3 to TRBJ2-3; perhaps TRBD2 as D (6 bases). The origin of this receptor is a human donor in a cohort sampled during active COVID-19. CDR3 amino acids: CASREGGLTDTQYF. CDR3 nucleotides: TGTGCCAGCAGGGAGGGAGGTCTCACAGATACGCAGTATTTT.